A single sample is the source of the 24 T cell receptor beta chains below, sequenced in a study of shared clonotypes between healthy human individuals. Libraries were prepared by immunoSEQ multiplex PCR; TCRdb keeps only in-frame clonotypes and omits some of them. The data contain over 400,000 clones, 65% to 85% of them singletons. The sequenced sample consisted of PBMCs. These receptors all come from a woman in her 40s in good health. Some clones in this sample may be carry-over from other donors' samples.

The chain employs TRBV2 and TRBJ2-1, with 10 bases identical to TRBD2. The CDR3 is made up of 14 amino acids. The trim removed 7 bases at V and 7 bases at J, leaving 7 bases unmatched. In germline, CDR1 is SNHLY, CDR2 FYNNEI. The CDR3 protein is CASMRAGGWNEQFF. In DNA, the CDR3 is TGTGCCAGCATGCGAGCGGGAGGGTGGAATGAGCAGTTCTTC.

The count of this clone is one. This could be a read error, since a much larger clone is one nucleotide away. The chain carries TRBV15 and TRBJ2-5, with D tentatively TRBD2 (6 bases). Germline loops: CDR1 LNHNV, CDR2 YYDKDF (reference sequence). Between the trimmed V and J ends, which lost 0 bases and 5 bases, there was a span of 16 bases. The CDR3 spans 16 residues. CDR3: CATSRDIGHGGETQYF. The CDR3, as DNA: TGTGCCACCAGCAGAGATATTGGCCATGGGGGGGAGACCCAGTACTTC.

The V gene is TRBV5-1, the J gene TRBJ1-2; D is ambiguous. Germline assignment: CDR1 SGHRS and CDR2 YFSETQ. The CDR3 has 15 amino acids. The V gene lost 0 bases and the J gene lost 3 bases, with 12 bases spanning the gap. This chain's CDR3 is CASSLVGRSDYGYTF. Written as DNA, the CDR3 is TGCGCCAGCAGCTTGGTGGGCAGGTCGGACTATGGCTACACCTTC.

A remark on this clone: Since a far larger clone is one base different, this is likely a read error. The V gene is TRBV7-2, the J gene TRBJ1-2, with a possible D match to TRBD1 (6 bases). The V gene's germline CDR1 is SGHTA and CDR2 FQGNSA. CDR3 length: 11 residues. This CDR3 reads CAGSPGAGYTF. The CDR3 nucleotides read TGTGCCGGCAGCCCAGGGGCTGGCTACACCTTC. The entire variable domain, with the rest obtained from reference TRBV7-2 and TRBJ1-2, is as follows: GAGVSQSPSNKVTEKGKDVELRCDPISGHTALYWYRQSLGQGLEFLIYFQGNSAPDKSGLPSDRFSAERTGGSVSTLTIQRTQQEDSAVYLCAGSPGAGYTFGSGTRLTVV.

This clone was seen only once. This sequence joins TRBV14 and TRBJ2-7; D unclear. The V end was cut by 4 bases, the J end by 2 bases, with 9 bases between. CDR1 and CDR2 from the germline V gene are SGHDN and FVKESK. The CDR3 runs 13 residues. DNA of the CDR3: TGTGCCAGCAGCCTCCACAGAGCCTACGAGCAGTACTTC. Its translation: CASSLHRAYEQYF.

The V call is TRBV5-5, the J call TRBJ2-7, with TRBD1 matching 9 bases. The CDR3 sequence is 18 residues long. Germline CDR1 and CDR2: SGHKS and YYEKEE (reference sequence). V lost 0 bases to trimming and J lost 1 base; unmatched junction nucleotides: 11. For the CDR3, the DNA is TGTGCCAGCAGCTTGGGGACAGGGGCACTGAGGGGTTCCTACGAGCAGTACTTC. Its translation: CASSLGTGALRGSYEQYF.

Notes on this clone: A far more abundant clone sits one base away, making this likely a read error. Other DNA sequences within the sample encode an identical CDR3. The V call is TRBV5-4, the J call TRBJ2-2; D is unresolved. Germline-derived CDR1 and CDR2 are SGHNT and YYREEE (reference sequence). This CDR3 contains 15 residues. The CDR3 protein is CASSPAVGSTGELFF. CDR3 DNA sequence: TGTGCCAGCAGCCCTGCGGTGGGATCCACCGGTGAGCTGTTTTTT.

This chain uses TRBV5-4 with TRBJ2-7, with 8 bases aligning to TRBD1. CDR3 length: 15 residues. The germline CDR1 and CDR2 sequences are SGHNT and YYREEE (reference sequence). Trimming removed 1 base from V and 7 bases from J; junction bases left unmatched: 10. CDR3 sequence: CASSLLDRDTWEQYF. In DNA form, the CDR3 reads TGTGCCAGCAGCTTGTTGGACAGGGATACTTGGGAGCAGTACTTC.

The CDR3 DNA is TGTGCCACCTACCGGACTAGCGGGAGGGCCGGTGGAGAGCAGTACTTC. The encoded protein is CATYRTSGRAGGEQYF. The chain joins TRBV5-6 to TRBJ2-7; 15 bases map to TRBD2. This CDR3 has 16 amino acids. V lost 9 bases and J lost 7; bases outside the gene matches: 14. The germline V gene has CDR1 SGHDT and CDR2 YYEEEE. Looking up the rest from reference TRBV5-6 and TRBJ2-7 gives the full variable domain: DAGVTQSPTHLIKTRGQQVTLRCSPKSGHDTVSWYQQALGQGPQFIFQYYEEEERQRGNFPDRFSGHQFPNYSSELNVNALLLGDSALYLCATYRTSGRAGGEQYFGPGTRLTVT.

J is TRBJ1-3 and V is TRBV6-5; D remains unclear. Germline V gene sequence: CDR1 MNHEY, CDR2 SVGAGI. The V and J ends lost 2 bases and 0 bases respectively, with 8 bases between them. CDR3 size: 15 residues. The DNA for the CDR3 is TGTGCCAGCAGTTACGGGAGCTCCTCTGGAAACACCATATATTTT. Residues: CASSYGSSSGNTIYF.

The J gene is TRBJ2-5, the V gene TRBV7-7; 11 bases are a match to TRBD1. Germline V CDR1 and CDR2: SSHAT, FNYEAQ (reference sequence). V lost 5 bases to trimming and J lost 1 base; unmatched junction nucleotides: 3. The CDR3 length is 15 residues. DNA of the CDR3: TGTGCCAGCAGCCCAGGGACAGGGGGCCAAGAGACCCAGTACTTC. Amino acid sequence: CASSPGTGGQETQYF.

The J gene is TRBJ2-5, the V gene TRBV18; D is undetermined. Trimming stripped 2 bases from V and 2 bases from J, with 6 bases between. Germline V gene data show CDR1 as KGHSH and CDR2 as LQKENI. This CDR3 region has 13 residues. In DNA, the CDR3 is TGTGCCAGCTCACCAACAAAACAAGAGACCCAGTACTTC. It yields the protein CASSPTKQETQYF.

The rearrangement links TRBV7-2 to TRBJ1-4; D is uncertain. This CDR3 is 15 amino acids long. CDR1 is SGHTA, CDR2 FQGNSA, per germline. Trimming shortened V by 2 bases and J by 2 bases, and 9 bases separated the two germline ends. CDR3 amino acids: CASSLRAGTNEKLFF. CDR3 DNA: TGTGCCAGCAGCTTAAGGGCTGGCACTAATGAAAAACTGTTTTTT.

The chain joins TRBV7-2 to TRBJ2-7; perhaps D is TRBD1 or TRBD2 (5 bases each). CDR1 and CDR2 (germline): SGHTA, FQGNSA. The CDR3 has 16 residues. Trimming removed 1 base from V and 5 bases from J, with 18 bases in between. CDR3 in amino acids: CASSLGHLGTLNEQYF. In DNA, the CDR3 is TGTGCCAGCAGCTTAGGCCATCTGGGGACGCTAAACGAGCAGTACTTC. Using reference TRBV7-2 and TRBJ2-7 for the parts outside the CDR3, the full variable domain is GAGVSQSPSNKVTEKGKDVELRCDPISGHTALYWYRQSLGQGLEFLIYFQGNSAPDKSGLPSDRFSAERTGGSVSTLTIQRTQQEDSAVYLCASSLGHLGTLNEQYFGPGTRLTVT.

There are many counts of this clone. The chain joins TRBV11-3 to TRBJ2-1; maybe TRBD2 (7 bases). Germline V gene lookup returns CDR1 SGHNT and CDR2 YENEEA. This CDR3 is 15 amino acids long. The V and J ends lost 1 base and 7 bases respectively, with 14 bases between them. The CDR3 loop is CASSLVSAGANEQFF. The CDR3 DNA follows: TGTGCCAGCAGCTTAGTCTCGGCGGGGGCGAATGAGCAGTTCTTC.

The chain carries TRBV28 and TRBJ2-7; no reliable D call. Looked up from germline, CDR1 is MDHEN and CDR2 is SYDVKM. V lost 6 bases and J lost 2, with 11 bases in between. The CDR3 has 13 residues. The CDR3 region has the DNA TGTGCCAGCAGCCCGACAAGTACCTACGAGCAGTACTTC. This translates into CASSPTSTYEQYF.

The rearrangement uses TRBV20-1 and TRBJ2-3, with no clear D. The germline CDR1 and CDR2 sequences are DFQATT and SNEGSKA (reference sequence). V shed 4 bases and J shed 6 bases, with 8 bases lying between them. The CDR3 covers 11 residues. The CDR3 sequence: CSANPLDTQYF. The DNA of the CDR3 is TGCAGTGCTAACCCTTTGGATACGCAGTATTTT.

The rearrangement links TRBV30 to TRBJ2-5; perhaps TRBD2 as D (5 bases). V lost 3 bases and J 5 bases, leaving 10 bases between the germline ends. The CDR3 loop spans 12 amino acids. Germline CDR1 GTSNPN, CDR2 SVGIG (reference sequence). CDR3 in amino acids: CAWSPGWETQYF. The CDR3 DNA sequence: TGTGCCTGGAGCCCGGGGTGGGAGACCCAGTACTTC.

The CDR3 reads CASSESGRGTDTQYF. CDR3 coding DNA: TGTGCCAGCAGTGAAAGCGGGAGAGGCACAGATACGCAGTATTTT. The chain has TRBV25-1 and TRBJ2-3, with 8 bases matching TRBD2. The CDR3 has 15 amino acids. The ends lost 2 bases at V and 1 base at J; junction bases unmatched: 2. CDR1 MGHDK and CDR2 SYGVNS come from the germline V gene.

Here the CDR3 DNA reads TGTGCCAGCAGCTTAGATATAGGGGCAGATGAAGCTTTCTTT. It is translated as CASSLDIGADEAFF. V usage is TRBV7-2 and J usage is TRBJ1-1, with D possibly TRBD1 on 5 matching bases. The V gene's germline CDR1 is SGHTA and CDR2 FQGNSA. CDR3 length equals 14 residues. V lost 1 base and J lost 7, with 13 bases in between.

On this clone: One base separates it from a far larger clone, so it is likely a read error. The V call is TRBV7-9, the J call TRBJ1-4, with 7 bases aligning to TRBD1. The CDR3 spans 18 residues. V was clipped by 5 bases and J by 4 bases; unmatched bases: 16. CDR1 and CDR2 (germline): SEHNR, FQNEAQ (reference sequence). CDR3 sequence (DNA): TGTGCCAGCAGCATCCCGGGACAGAGTTGCCCCGTTAATGAAAAACTGTTTTTT. Amino acids: CASSIPGQSCPVNEKLFF.

Worth noting for this clone: A far larger clone is one base from this, pointing to a likely read error. Other DNA sequences in this sample translate to the same CDR3. The gene calls are TRBV6-1 and TRBJ2-5; 7 positions agree with TRBD1. The CDR3 sequence is 14 residues long. Germline-derived CDR1 and CDR2 are MNHNS and SASEGT. V lost 7 bases to trimming and J lost 5 bases; unmatched junction nucleotides: 10. CDR3: CASTLDREWETQYF. CDR3 DNA sequence: TGTGCCAGCACCCTTGACAGGGAATGGGAGACCCAGTACTTC.

The chain links TRBV7-3 to TRBJ1-4; no reliable D call. This CDR3 region has 13 residues. Germline V lookup: CDR1 SGHTA, CDR2 FQGTGA. Trimming took 5 bases from V and 7 from J, leaving 11 bases between them. CDR3 nucleotide sequence: TGTGCCAGCAGCCTACGGCGCGGTGAAAAACTGTTTTTT. This encodes CASSLRRGEKLFF.

With regard to this clone: This sequence is one base from a far larger clone and is likely a read error. Other DNA sequences in this sample translate to the same CDR3. V is TRBV28 and J is TRBJ2-2; 8 nucleotides align to TRBD1. V shed 5 bases and J 5 bases; nucleotides not matched to a gene: 7. Germline values: CDR1 MDHEN, CDR2 SYDVKM. This CDR3 spans 15 amino acids. The CDR3 nucleotides read TGTGCCAGCAGTACCGGACAGGGTCTGACCGGGGAGCTGTTTTTT. This encodes CASSTGQGLTGELFF.